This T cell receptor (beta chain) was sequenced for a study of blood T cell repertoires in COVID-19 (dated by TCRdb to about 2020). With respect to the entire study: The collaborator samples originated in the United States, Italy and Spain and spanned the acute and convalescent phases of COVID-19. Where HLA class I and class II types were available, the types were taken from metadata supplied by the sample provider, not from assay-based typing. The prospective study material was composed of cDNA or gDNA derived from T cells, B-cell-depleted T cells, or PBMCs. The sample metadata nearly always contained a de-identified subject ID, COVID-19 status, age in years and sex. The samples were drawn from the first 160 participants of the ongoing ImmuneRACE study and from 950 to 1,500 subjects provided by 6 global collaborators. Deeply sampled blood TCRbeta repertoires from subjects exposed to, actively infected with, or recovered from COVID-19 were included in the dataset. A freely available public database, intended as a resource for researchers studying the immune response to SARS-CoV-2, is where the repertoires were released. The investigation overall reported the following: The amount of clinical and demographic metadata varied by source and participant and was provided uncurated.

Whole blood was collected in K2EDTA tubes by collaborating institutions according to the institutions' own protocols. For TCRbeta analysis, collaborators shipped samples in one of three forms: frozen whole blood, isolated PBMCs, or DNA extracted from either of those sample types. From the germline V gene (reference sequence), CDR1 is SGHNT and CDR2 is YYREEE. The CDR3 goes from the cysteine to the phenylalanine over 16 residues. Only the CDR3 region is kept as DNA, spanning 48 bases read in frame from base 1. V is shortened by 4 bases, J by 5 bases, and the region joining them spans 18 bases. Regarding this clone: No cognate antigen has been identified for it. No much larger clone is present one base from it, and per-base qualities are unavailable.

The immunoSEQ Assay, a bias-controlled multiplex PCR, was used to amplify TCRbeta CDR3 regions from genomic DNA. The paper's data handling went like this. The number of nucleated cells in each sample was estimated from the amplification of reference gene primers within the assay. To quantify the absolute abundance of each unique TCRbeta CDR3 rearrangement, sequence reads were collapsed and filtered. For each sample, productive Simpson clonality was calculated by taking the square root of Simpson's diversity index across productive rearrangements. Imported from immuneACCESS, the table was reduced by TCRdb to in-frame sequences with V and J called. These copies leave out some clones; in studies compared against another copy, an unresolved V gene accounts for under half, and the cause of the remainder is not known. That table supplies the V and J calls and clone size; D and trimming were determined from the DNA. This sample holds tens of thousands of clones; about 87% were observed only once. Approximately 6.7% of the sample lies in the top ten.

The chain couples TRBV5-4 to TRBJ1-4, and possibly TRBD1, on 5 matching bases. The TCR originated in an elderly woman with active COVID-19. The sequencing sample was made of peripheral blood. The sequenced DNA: TGTGCCAGCAGCCGGCAGGGAGGTGGCGGCAATGAAAAACTGTTTTTT. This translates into CASSRQGGGGNEKLFF.